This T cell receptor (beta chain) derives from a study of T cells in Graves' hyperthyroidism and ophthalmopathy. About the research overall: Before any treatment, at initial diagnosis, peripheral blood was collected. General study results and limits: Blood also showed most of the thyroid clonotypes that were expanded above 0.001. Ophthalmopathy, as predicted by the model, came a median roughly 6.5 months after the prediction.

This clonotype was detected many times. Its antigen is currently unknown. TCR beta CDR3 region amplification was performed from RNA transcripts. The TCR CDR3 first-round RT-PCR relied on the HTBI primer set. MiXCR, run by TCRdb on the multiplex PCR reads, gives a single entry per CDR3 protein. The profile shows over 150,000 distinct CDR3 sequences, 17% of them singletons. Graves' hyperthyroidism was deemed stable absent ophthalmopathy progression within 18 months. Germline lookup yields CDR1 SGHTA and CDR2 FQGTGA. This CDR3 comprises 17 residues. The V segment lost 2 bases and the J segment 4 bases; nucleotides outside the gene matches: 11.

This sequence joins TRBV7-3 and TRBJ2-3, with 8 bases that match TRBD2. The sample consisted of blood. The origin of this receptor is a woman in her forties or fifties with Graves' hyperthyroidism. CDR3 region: CASSLLGAGDGSDTQYF. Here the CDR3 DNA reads TGTGCCAGCAGCTTATTGGGAGCGGGAGATGGATCAGATACGCAGTATTTT.